The sequence of this T cell receptor (beta chain) was determined in a study of control samples from healthy donors and cancer patients. Some clones are missing from TCRdb's copy, which holds only in-frame ones; the method was immunoSEQ multiplex PCR. The profile covers 85,000 to 90,000 clones, with more than 75% appearing a single time and roughly 2% taken by the ten largest. Per germline, CDR1 SGHRS and CDR2 YFSETQ. Between the trimmed V and J ends, which lost 3 bases and 5 bases, there was a span of 12 bases. The CDR3 spans 15 residues. In this sample, this clone turned up many times. The chain couples TRBV5-1 to TRBJ1-6, with a possible D match to TRBD1 (6 bases). This TCR derives from a woman aged 40 to 50 in good health. The sample taken for sequencing was blood. CDR3 amino acids: CASSSSGENNSPLHF. The DNA for the CDR3 is TGCGCCAGCAGCTCTTCAGGGGAGAATAATTCACCCCTCCACTTT.